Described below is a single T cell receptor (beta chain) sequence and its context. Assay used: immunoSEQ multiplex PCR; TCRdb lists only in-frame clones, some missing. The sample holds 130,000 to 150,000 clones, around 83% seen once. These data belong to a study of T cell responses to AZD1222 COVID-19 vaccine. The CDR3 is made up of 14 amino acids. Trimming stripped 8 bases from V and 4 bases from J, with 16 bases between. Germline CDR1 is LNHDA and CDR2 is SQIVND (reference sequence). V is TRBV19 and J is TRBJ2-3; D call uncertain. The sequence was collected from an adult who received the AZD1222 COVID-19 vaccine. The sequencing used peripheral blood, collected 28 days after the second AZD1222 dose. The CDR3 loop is CASPTRTGADTQYF. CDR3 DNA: TGTGCCAGTCCTACCCGGACGGGCGCAGATACGCAGTATTTT.